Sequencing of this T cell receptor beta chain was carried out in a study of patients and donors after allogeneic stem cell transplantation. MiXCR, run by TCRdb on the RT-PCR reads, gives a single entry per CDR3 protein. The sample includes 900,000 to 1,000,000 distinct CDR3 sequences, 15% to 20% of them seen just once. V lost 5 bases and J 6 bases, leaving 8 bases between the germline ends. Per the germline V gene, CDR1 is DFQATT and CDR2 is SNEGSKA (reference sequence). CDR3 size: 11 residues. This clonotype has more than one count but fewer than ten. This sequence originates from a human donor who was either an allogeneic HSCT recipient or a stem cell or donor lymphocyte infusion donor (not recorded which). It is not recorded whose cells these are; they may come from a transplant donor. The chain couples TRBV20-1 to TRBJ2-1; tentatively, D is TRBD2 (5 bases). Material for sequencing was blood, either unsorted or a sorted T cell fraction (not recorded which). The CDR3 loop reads CSADLANEQFF. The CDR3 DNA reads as TGCAGTGCTGACCTAGCCAATGAGCAGTTCTTC.